This T cell receptor beta chain came from a study of cytomegalovirus exposure and HLA in healthy donors. V gave up 6 bases and J gave up 4 bases; unmatched junction bases: 11. Germline V CDR1 and CDR2: ENHRY, SYGVKD. CDR3 length equals 16 residues. 13 Jbeta primers and 60 Vbeta primers were used for the PCR. The method was immunoSEQ multiplex PCR; TCRdb's version includes in-frame clones alone and lacks a portion of them. Here the sample spans 150,000 to 200,000 clones, about 82% being singletons. The chain combines TRBV10-3 with TRBJ2-5, with 10 bases fitting TRBD2. Sequencing was performed on PBMCs. The sequence derives from a woman in her twenties or thirties in good health and CMV-seropositive. CDR3 protein: CAISSGRAGGGETQYF. The CDR3, as DNA: TGTGCCATCAGCTCCGGCAGAGCGGGGGGGGGAGAGACCCAGTACTTC.